This entry is about one TCR beta chain. The germline V gene has CDR1 SGHNT and CDR2 YYREEE (reference sequence). This CDR3 has 14 residues. V gave up 4 bases and J gave up 6 bases, with 17 bases separating them. cDNA synthesis used the whole RNA isolate, giving expressed TCRB sequences. Some clones are missing from TCRdb's copy, which holds only in-frame ones; the method was immunoSEQ multiplex PCR. This table has 300,000 to 400,000 clones, 10% to 15% appearing once. These data come from a study of beta chain features in type 1 diabetes. The clonotype comes from a man aged 18 to 30 in good health. What was sequenced was naive CD4+ T cells from blood. The chain couples TRBV5-4 to TRBJ2-7; D is possibly TRBD2 (7 bases). CDR3: CASSSSAGAIEQYF. Here the CDR3 DNA reads TGTGCCAGCAGCAGTAGCGCGGGGGCTATCGAGCAGTACTTC.